This T cell receptor beta chain was sequenced for a study of cytomegalovirus exposure and HLA in healthy donors. Study information: Per a later analysis, the roughly 680 first-cohort and approximately 120 validation repertoires shared one platform. Study-wide points: Three chains linked to CMV were shown in vitro to be specific for CMV antigens.

Trimming took 2 bases from V and 1 from J; bases not matched to a gene: 4. Germline CDR1 and CDR2: SGHRS and YFSETQ. The CDR3 loop spans 17 amino acids. The study drew the donors from its 120-subject validation cohort, separate from the 666-subject first cohort. Comments on this clone: Its antigen is not identified.

Method: immunoSEQ multiplex PCR; TCRdb's copy keeps in-frame clones and lacks some. The sample carries about 140,000 clones, roughly 86% recorded once. This sequence joins TRBV5-1 and TRBJ2-7; the match to TRBD2 covers 15 bases. The sample was PBMCs. The receptor's source is a woman aged 25 to 39 in good health and CMV-seronegative. CDR3 region: CASSFGTSGGLSYEQYF. The DNA of the CDR3 is TGCGCCAGCAGCTTCGGGACTAGCGGGGGGTTATCCTACGAGCAGTACTTC.